This is a list of T cell receptor beta chains from one sample in a study of identical twins. TCRdb redid the calling of the 5' RACE reads with MiXCR, one entry per CDR3 protein. The repertoire holds about 890,000 distinct CDR3 sequences, with roughly 12% as singletons. Separately, the same data were catalogued under a study of yellow fever vaccine responses in identical twins.

The sequenced sample was PBMCs. The receptor set was obtained from a woman under 30 in good health. The CDR3 runs from the conserved cysteine through the conserved F or W. Fields, in order: J gene, D gene, clone size, V gene, CDR3 DNA, CDR3 protein. The D gene is left open where the match is weak. The size field is filled for only some rows; it gives once, few, many or a size class.

J gene: TRBJ2-7; D gene: TRBD2; clone size: -; V gene: TRBV28; CDR3 DNA: TGTGCCAGCAGTTCTCACCTTGGGGCTAGCGGGAGTGGGTACGAGCAGTACTTC; CDR3 protein: CASSSHLGASGSGYEQYF
J gene: TRBJ2-5; D gene: -; clone size: -; V gene: TRBV18; CDR3 DNA: TGTGCCAGCTCACCGAATAAACAAGAGACCCAGTACTTC; CDR3 protein: CASSPNKQETQYF
J gene: TRBJ2-1; D gene: -; clone size: few; V gene: TRBV11-3; CDR3 DNA: TGTGCCAGCAGCCGTCAGGGTTGGGGCTCCTACAATGAGCAGTTCTTC; CDR3 protein: CASSRQGWGSYNEQFF
J gene: TRBJ2-1; D gene: -; clone size: few; V gene: TRBV20-1; CDR3 DNA: TGCAGTGCTAGAGATGAGTTTTATGAGCAGTTCTTC; CDR3 protein: CSARDEFYEQFF
J gene: TRBJ2-5; D gene: -; clone size: few; V gene: TRBV12-3/TRBV12-4; CDR3 DNA: TGTGCCAGCAGTTTAGGCGCCTACCAAGAGACCCAGTACTTC; CDR3 protein: CASSLGAYQETQYF
J gene: TRBJ2-7; D gene: TRBD2; clone size: -; V gene: TRBV3-1; CDR3 DNA: TGTGCCAGCAGCCAAGCTAGCGGGAGGGCCAGGGACGAGCAGTACTTC; CDR3 protein: CASSQASGRARDEQYF
J gene: TRBJ2-6; D gene: -; clone size: -; V gene: TRBV28; CDR3 DNA: TGTGCCAGCTCCCATGGGGTCCCTGGGGCCAACGTCCTGACTTTC; CDR3 protein: CASSHGVPGANVLTF
J gene: TRBJ2-1; D gene: TRBD1; clone size: -; V gene: TRBV3-1; CDR3 DNA: TGTGCCAGCAGCCAATACACAGGGGACAATGAGCAGTTCTTC; CDR3 protein: CASSQYTGDNEQFF
J gene: TRBJ1-1; D gene: -; clone size: -; V gene: TRBV28; CDR3 DNA: TGTGCCAGCAGACTCGAGATGAACACTGAAGCTTTCTTT; CDR3 protein: CASRLEMNTEAFF
J gene: TRBJ2-5; D gene: TRBD2; clone size: few; V gene: TRBV20-1; CDR3 DNA: TGCAGTGCTAGACCCATACTAGCGGACCGCCAAGAGACCCAGTACTTC; CDR3 protein: CSARPILADRQETQYF
J gene: TRBJ2-3; D gene: -; clone size: few; V gene: TRBV10-3; CDR3 DNA: TGTGCCATCAGTGACCCAAAGTTAGGACGCACAGATACGCAGTATTTT; CDR3 protein: CAISDPKLGRTDTQYF
J gene: TRBJ2-7; D gene: TRBD2; clone size: -; V gene: TRBV2; CDR3 DNA: TGTGCCAGCATCCCAGCGGGAGTTCAGTCCTACGAGCAGTACTTC; CDR3 protein: CASIPAGVQSYEQYF
J gene: TRBJ2-2; D gene: TRBD2; clone size: -; V gene: TRBV6-1; CDR3 DNA: TGTGCCAGCACCCAGGACAGGGTTAGCGGGAGGTCCGGGGAGCTGTTTTTT; CDR3 protein: CASTQDRVSGRSGELFF
J gene: TRBJ1-1; D gene: -; clone size: -; V gene: TRBV29-1; CDR3 DNA: TGCAGCGTTGAATCATGGACCGACGGTGAAGCTTTCTTT; CDR3 protein: CSVESWTDGEAFF
J gene: TRBJ1-3; D gene: -; clone size: -; V gene: TRBV7-9; CDR3 DNA: TGTGCCAGCAGCGTGGACAGAACTGGAAACACCATATATTTT; CDR3 protein: CASSVDRTGNTIYF
J gene: TRBJ1-2; D gene: TRBD1; clone size: many; V gene: TRBV10-3; CDR3 DNA: TGTGCCACCCGGGACAGGGATAACTATGGCTACACCTTC; CDR3 protein: CATRDRDNYGYTF
J gene: TRBJ2-3; D gene: -; clone size: -; V gene: TRBV4-1; CDR3 DNA: TGCGCCAGCAGCCAATGGGGCTCTAACTGGGATACGCAGTATTTT; CDR3 protein: CASSQWGSNWDTQYF
J gene: TRBJ2-4; D gene: -; clone size: few; V gene: TRBV5-6; CDR3 DNA: TGTGCCAGCAGCTTGCTCGTTGCCGTCGGCAAAAACATTCAGTACTTC; CDR3 protein: CASSLLVAVGKNIQYF
J gene: TRBJ2-1; D gene: -; clone size: -; V gene: TRBV5-6; CDR3 DNA: TGTGCCAGCAGCTTTGGTAGGGCAGGGTGGAATGAGCAGTTCTTC; CDR3 protein: CASSFGRAGWNEQFF
J gene: TRBJ2-1; D gene: -; clone size: -; V gene: TRBV20-1; CDR3 DNA: TGCAGTGCTAGAGTTAACAATGAGCAGTTCTTC; CDR3 protein: CSARVNNEQFF